This passage covers 28 T cell receptor beta chains from one sample sequenced in a study of T cells in Graves' hyperthyroidism and ophthalmopathy (dated by TCRdb to the late 2010s). Preparation of the library involved multiplex PCR. The sequencer listed for this sample is Illumina HiSeq 2000. TCR beta CDR3 regions were amplified from RNA transcripts. The TCR CDR3 was subjected to a first round of RT-PCR using the HTBI primer set and the Qiagen OneStep RT-PCR kit. In-frame beta chains were kept once TCRdb had trimmed the public reads at Q25 with fastp and called clones with MiXCR. For every CDR3 protein sequence, its rows merge into one entry that carries the most common genes and DNA. Here the sample has fewer than 550,000 distinct CDR3 sequences; approximately 24% occur a single time. The ten largest clones capture about 11% of the sample. Sequenced sample: blood. The receptors stem from a woman aged 30 to 39 with Graves' ophthalmopathy.

The chain is built from TRBV24-1 and TRBJ2-5; D tentatively reads TRBD1 or TRBD2 (5 bases each). Germline CDR1 KGHDR, CDR2 SFDVKD. This CDR3 spans 14 amino acids. V was cut by 1 base and J by 1 base, with 6 bases left in between. CDR3 loop: CATSDFGGQETQYF. The CDR3 DNA reads as TGTGCCACCAGTGATTTTGGGGGCCAAGAGACCCAGTACTTC.

This clonotype occurred many times. J is TRBJ1-5 and V is TRBV6-2 or TRBV6-3; TRBD1 aligns across 8 bases. This CDR3 spans 13 amino acids. Germline CDR1 and CDR2: MNHEY and SVGEGT. The V segment lost 10 bases and the J segment 4 bases; nucleotides outside the gene matches: 6. The CDR3 reads CATRQGLNQPQHF. The CDR3 DNA follows: TGTGCCACCCGACAGGGGTTAAATCAGCCCCAGCATTTT.

This clonotype was detected ten times or more. The chain uses TRBV15 and TRBJ2-7, with no clear D. CDR1 LNHNV and CDR2 YYDKDF come from the germline V gene (reference sequence). The CDR3 is made up of 11 amino acids. V lost 8 bases, J lost 2 bases, and 7 bases lay in between. The CDR3 protein is CATGDAYEQYF. Here the CDR3 DNA reads TGTGCCACCGGAGACGCCTACGAGCAGTACTTC.

This clonotype has a handful of counts. CDR3 sequence (DNA): TGTGCCAGCAGTCCCCCCGCCGCATCCGAAGCTTTCTTT. Translating it yields CASSPPAASEAFF. This chain connects TRBV6-2 or TRBV6-3 to TRBJ1-1; D gene unclear. CDR1 is MNHEY and CDR2 is SVGEGT in the germline V gene. V lost 5 bases, J lost 8 bases, and 15 bases lay in between. This CDR3 has 13 amino acids.

This clonotype was picked up many times. The V and J genes are TRBV6-1 and TRBJ1-1; D unclear. V lost 4 bases and J 4 bases, leaving 13 bases between the germline ends. Germline V gene sequence: CDR1 MNHNS, CDR2 SASEGT. The CDR3 loop spans 14 amino acids. This chain's CDR3 is CASSAPGGRTEAFF. CDR3 coding DNA: TGTGCCAGCAGTGCCCCCGGAGGTCGCACTGAAGCTTTCTTT.

This clonotype was detected many times. The chain carries TRBV30 and TRBJ1-1; D gene ambiguous. This CDR3 has 13 amino acids. Germline V gene sequence: CDR1 GTSNPN, CDR2 SVGIG (reference sequence). V was clipped by 2 bases and J by 3 bases, with 10 bases between them. DNA for the CDR3: TGTGCCTGGAGTAGGACCGGTGACACTGAAGCTTTCTTT. Amino acids: CAWSRTGDTEAFF.

In this sample, this clonotype turned up many times. V usage is TRBV6-1 and J usage is TRBJ2-2; unclear D gene. The germline V gene encodes CDR1 MNHNS and CDR2 SASEGT. This CDR3 is 13 amino acids long. Trimming removed 6 bases at V and 2 bases at J, with 7 bases between. Here the CDR3 DNA reads TGTGCCAGCAGGCCTGGAAACACCGGGGAGCTGTTTTTT. Protein product: CASRPGNTGELFF.

This clonotype was counted between two and nine times. One end of the junction fails to match germline, which may point to a read error. The CDR3 loop is CASSYTSGGTGELFF. The CDR3 nucleotides read TGTGCCAGCAGTTACACTAGCGGGGGGACCGGGGAGCTATTTTTT. The chain links TRBV6-2 or TRBV6-3 to TRBJ2-2; 12 nucleotides agree with TRBD2. Germline CDR1 is MNHEY and CDR2 is SVGEGT. The CDR3 consists of 15 residues.

The rearrangement uses TRBV19 and TRBJ1-5, with 10 positions matching TRBD1. The CDR3 loop spans 16 amino acids. Germline loops: CDR1 LNHDA, CDR2 SQIVND (reference sequence). Unmatched junction bases numbered 5, after V lost 4 bases and J lost 2 bases. The CDR3 coding sequence is TGTGCCAGTAGTAGGGACAGGGGCGGCGGCAATCAGCCCCAGCATTTT. Translating it yields CASSRDRGGGNQPQHF.

The V call is TRBV29-1, the J call TRBJ1-1, with a tentative D call TRBD1 (5 bases). The germline gives CDR1 SQVTM, CDR2 ANQGSEA. The CDR3 has 14 amino acids. V gave up 6 bases and J gave up 4 bases, with 18 bases separating them. CDR3 in DNA: TGCAGCGTCCCGGGGATAGGGGAGGGCACTGAAGCTTTCTTT. It translates to CSVPGIGEGTEAFF.

In its sample, this clonotype was seen a few times. V and J are TRBV19 and TRBJ2-5, with D possibly being TRBD1 (5 bases). Germline V CDR1 and CDR2: LNHDA, SQIVND (reference sequence). The V end lost 5 bases, the J end lost 2 bases, and 21 bases lay between the germline ends. CDR3 size: 17 residues. CDR3 sequence (DNA): TGTGCCAGTAGTCCCGGCGTCCTGGGGCCTTTTCAAGAGACCCAGTACTTC. This translates into CASSPGVLGPFQETQYF.

This clonotype has a count of ten or more. The chain employs TRBV2 and TRBJ2-5, with TRBD2 identical over 9 bases. Germline CDR1 and CDR2: SNHLY and FYNNEI. The CDR3 contains 15 residues. V shed 3 bases, J shed 3 bases, and the junction held 5 bases outside the gene matches. The CDR3 nucleotides read TGTGCCAGCAGTGATCCCCGGACTAGCGAAGAGACCCAGTACTTC. Protein product: CASSDPRTSEETQYF.

This chain connects TRBV7-2 to TRBJ1-1, with D uncertain. Looked up from germline, CDR1 is SGHTA and CDR2 is FQGNSA. Trimming removed 7 bases at V and 10 bases at J, with 16 bases between. CDR3 length equals 12 residues. CDR3 amino acids: CASNLLQRRAFF. Written as DNA, the CDR3 is TGTGCCAGCAACCTTCTACAGCGTCGAGCTTTCTTT. The full variable domain, in which reference TRBV7-2 and TRBJ1-1 provide the parts outside the CDR3, is GAGVSQSPSNKVTEKGKDVELRCDPISGHTALYWYRQSLGQGLEFLIYFQGNSAPDKSGLPSDRFSAERTGGSVSTLTIQRTQQEDSAVYLCASNLLQRRAFFGQGTRLTVV.

The table lists this clonotype with many counts. V usage is TRBV19 and J usage is TRBJ2-5; 8 bases fit TRBD1. This CDR3 is 14 amino acids long. V trimming: 6 bases; J trimming: 6 bases; junction bases outside the gene matches: 9. Per the germline V gene, CDR1 is LNHDA and CDR2 is SQIVND (reference sequence). This CDR3 is CASREQGDRKTQYF. The DNA for the CDR3 is TGTGCCAGTAGAGAACAGGGGGACCGAAAGACCCAGTACTTC. Using reference TRBV19 and TRBJ2-5 for the parts outside the CDR3, the full variable domain is DGGITQSPKYLFRKEGQNVTLSCEQNLNHDAMYWYRQDPGQGLRLIYYSQIVNDFQKGDIAEGYSVSREKKESFPLTVTSAQKNPTAFYLCASREQGDRKTQYFGPGTRLLVL.

Ten or more counts support this clonotype. Just one base apart from a much larger clone, this may be a read error. The gene calls are TRBV7-8 and TRBJ1-1; 10 bases map to TRBD1. The V and J ends lost 5 bases and 4 bases, in that order; junction bases with no gene match: 4. Germline CDR1 reads SGHVS; CDR2 reads FQNEAQ. CDR3 length: 14 amino acids. The CDR3 nucleotides are TGTGCCAGCAGCCCGGGACAGGGGCCCACTGAAGCTTTCTTT. Its translation: CASSPGQGPTEAFF.

This chain links TRBV11-1 with TRBJ1-3; D unresolved. The V end lost 2 bases, the J end lost 2 bases, and 13 bases lay between the germline ends. Germline CDR1 and CDR2: SGHAT and FQDESV (reference sequence). This CDR3 region has 16 residues. The CDR3 spells CASSLRRPRTGNTIYF. The CDR3 nucleotides read TGTGCCAGCAGCTTAAGGCGCCCGCGAACTGGAAACACCATATATTTT.

This clonotype was counted at least ten times. This CDR3 is CASSSPRGNYEQYF. The CDR3 region has the DNA TGTGCCAGCAGCTCCCCCAGGGGAAACTACGAGCAGTACTTC. The J gene is TRBJ2-7, the V gene TRBV13; weak D call: TRBD1 (6 bases). Germline lookup yields CDR1 PRHDT and CDR2 FYEKMQ (reference sequence). This CDR3 is 14 amino acids long. V lost 4 bases and J lost 3, with 13 bases in between.

The chain has TRBV7-8 and TRBJ1-1, with TRBD1 matching over 9 bases. Germline CDR1 SGHVS, CDR2 FQNEAQ. V was clipped by 1 base and J by 4 bases; unmatched bases: 7. This CDR3 has 16 residues. CDR3 nucleotide sequence: TGTGCCAGCAGCTTAGACAGGGGGCTGATTGGCACTGAAGCTTTCTTT. It is translated as CASSLDRGLIGTEAFF.

This rearrangement joins TRBV2 to TRBJ1-5; the D is unclear. Germline lookup yields CDR1 SNHLY and CDR2 FYNNEI. Between the trimmed V and J ends, which lost 2 bases and 0 bases, there was a span of 8 bases. The CDR3 is 15 residues long. The CDR3 region is CASSELGYSNQPQHF. In nucleotides, the CDR3 is TGTGCCAGCAGTGAATTGGGCTATAGCAATCAGCCCCAGCATTTT.

This clonotype has a handful of counts. It may be a read error: a sequence one base away is much more abundant. The chain combines TRBV7-3 with TRBJ2-2; possible D gene TRBD2, 7 bases. The germline CDR1 and CDR2 sequences are SGHTA and FQGTGA. This CDR3 is 13 amino acids long. DNA for the CDR3: TGTGCCAGCAGCACCGGACTAGGGGGGGAGCTGTGTTTT. Protein sequence: CASSTGLGGELCF.

This clonotype was counted many times. The chain joins TRBV6-2 or TRBV6-3 to TRBJ2-7; D gene ambiguous. Germline CDR1 is MNHEY and CDR2 is SVGEGT. V lost 5 bases and J lost 0, with 17 bases in between. The CDR3 has 16 amino acids. CDR3 residues: CASSRLFQRSSYEQYF. Here the CDR3 DNA reads TGTGCCAGCAGTCGACTCTTTCAAAGGAGCTCCTACGAGCAGTACTTC.

This clonotype was recorded only once. A read error may produce the germline difference seen at one junction end. The rearrangement links TRBV12-3 or TRBV12-4 to TRBJ2-7, with D possibly TRBD1 on 5 matching bases. The CDR3 is 16 amino acids. For the CDR3, the DNA is TGCGCCAGCAGTTTAGATTACCCCTTGACAGCGTACGAGCAGTACTTC. Translating gives CASSLDYPLTAYEQYF.

The chain carries TRBV6-1 and TRBJ2-5; 8 bases agree with TRBD2. The germline CDR1 and CDR2 sequences are MNHNS and SASEGT. The CDR3 sequence is 16 residues long. V shed 3 bases, J shed 5 bases, and the junction held 11 bases outside the gene matches. The CDR3 protein is CASSETGGPPRETQYF. The CDR3 DNA follows: TGTGCCAGCAGTGAGACGGGGGGGCCGCCACGGGAGACCCAGTACTTC.

This clonotype was counted ten times or more. This chain connects TRBV7-2 to TRBJ2-2; weak D call: TRBD1 (5 bases). V lost 5 bases, J lost 2 bases, and 9 bases lay in between. This CDR3 contains 14 residues. The V gene's germline CDR1 is SGHTA and CDR2 FQGNSA. The CDR3 coding sequence is TGTGCCAGCAGCCCCAGGGTCAACACCGGGGAGCTGTTTTTT. This gives the protein CASSPRVNTGELFF. Full variable domain (missing parts from reference TRBV7-2 and TRBJ2-2): GAGVSQSPSNKVTEKGKDVELRCDPISGHTALYWYRQSLGQGLEFLIYFQGNSAPDKSGLPSDRFSAERTGGSVSTLTIQRTQQEDSAVYLCASSPRVNTGELFFGEGSRLTVL.

With regard to this clonotype: Mismatch with germline at one junction end may stem from a read error. CDR3 loop: CASSLVGLDEGEQYF. In DNA, the CDR3 is TGTGCCAGCAGTTTAGTAGGTCTAGACGAGGGCGAGCAGTACTTC. The chain is built from TRBV11-1 and TRBJ2-7, with TRBD2 as a possible D gene (5 bases). CDR3 size: 15 residues. Germline assignment: CDR1 SGHAT and CDR2 FQDESV (reference sequence). Supplemented by reference TRBV11-1 and TRBJ2-7, the full variable domain reads EAEVAQSPRYKITEKSQAVAFWCDPISGHATLYWYRQILGQGPELLVQFQDESVVDDSQLPKDRFSAERLKGVDSTLKIQPAELGDSAMYLCASSLVGLDEGEQYFGPGTRLTVT.

This clonotype was counted only a few times. The chain carries TRBV27 and TRBJ2-2; D is unresolved. The CDR3 consists of 16 residues. Germline CDR1 and CDR2: MNHEY and SMNVEV (reference sequence). V was shortened by 6 bases and J by 0 bases, with 14 bases between the two germline ends. The CDR3 DNA reads as TGTGCCAGCAGCCGTACATCCCCCGCGAACACCGGGGAGCTGTTTTTT. Its protein is CASSRTSPANTGELFF.

This clonotype was found many times. V usage is TRBV27 and J usage is TRBJ1-5, with 7 bases matching TRBD1. This CDR3 comprises 16 residues. The germline V gene encodes CDR1 MNHEY and CDR2 SMNVEV (reference sequence). V lost 6 bases to trimming and J lost 5 bases; unmatched junction nucleotides: 13. CDR3 nucleotides: TGTGCCAGCAGATCCCGACGACAGGGTGTTCATCAGCCCCAGCATTTT. This encodes CASRSRRQGVHQPQHF.

There are many counts of this clonotype. This sequence joins TRBV28 and TRBJ1-2, with TRBD1 matching 7 bases. J lost 8 bases, V lost 5 bases, and 14 bases had no gene match. The CDR3 consists of 15 residues. Germline loops: CDR1 MDHEN, CDR2 SYDVKM. The CDR3 spells CASSPRQGPTGGYTF. Here the CDR3 DNA reads TGTGCCAGCAGTCCTAGACAGGGACCAACTGGGGGCTACACCTTC.